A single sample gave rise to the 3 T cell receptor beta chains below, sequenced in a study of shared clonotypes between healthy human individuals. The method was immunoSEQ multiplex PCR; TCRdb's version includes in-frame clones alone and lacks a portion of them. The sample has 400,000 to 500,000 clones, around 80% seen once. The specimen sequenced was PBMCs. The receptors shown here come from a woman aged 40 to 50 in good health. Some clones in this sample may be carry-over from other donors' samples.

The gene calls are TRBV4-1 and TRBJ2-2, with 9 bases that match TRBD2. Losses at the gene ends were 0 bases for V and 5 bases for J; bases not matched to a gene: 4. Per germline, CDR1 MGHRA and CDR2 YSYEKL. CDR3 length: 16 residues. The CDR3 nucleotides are TGCGCCAGCAGCCAAGAAGTGGGACTAGCTACCGGGGAGCTGTTTTTT. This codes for CASSQEVGLATGELFF.

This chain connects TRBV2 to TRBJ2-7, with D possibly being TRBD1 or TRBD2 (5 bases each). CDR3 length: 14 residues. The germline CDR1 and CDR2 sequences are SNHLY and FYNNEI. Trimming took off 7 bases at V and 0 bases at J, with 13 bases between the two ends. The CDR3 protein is CASIPGRHSYEQYF. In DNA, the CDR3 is TGTGCCAGCATCCCGGGACGCCACTCCTACGAGCAGTACTTC.

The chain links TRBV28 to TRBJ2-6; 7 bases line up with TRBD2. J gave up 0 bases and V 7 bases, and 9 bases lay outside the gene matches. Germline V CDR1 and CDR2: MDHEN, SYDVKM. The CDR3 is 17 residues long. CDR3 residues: CASISRGVPSGANVLTF. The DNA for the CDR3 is TGTGCCAGCATCTCCCGGGGGGTACCCTCTGGGGCCAACGTCCTGACTTTC.